This note documents a single T cell receptor beta chain sequence. Antigen unknown. The germline CDR1 and CDR2 sequences are MDHEN and SYDVKM. V dropped 3 bases and J dropped 3 bases, with 8 bases sitting between them. There are 13 residues in the CDR3. Template switching by 5'RACE produced TCR cDNA, adding a universal primer site and UMIs. TCRdb analysed the 5' RACE reads with MiXCR anew, one entry per CDR3 protein. Of around 340,000 distinct CDR3 sequences listed, about 9.5% are singletons. The sample originates from a study of T cells after yellow fever vaccination. General study results and limits: Post-booster repertoires contained most primary-vaccination clones again (around 97% CD4, 88% CD8). A limited proportion of clonotypes was detected within both the CD4 and CD8 compartments.

This chain joins TRBV28 and TRBJ1-2; D not certain. The sequence was collected from a man aged 18-30 years who received the YFV17D yellow fever vaccine. The sample here was PBMCs, taken on the day of the first yellow fever vaccination. The CDR3 DNA follows: TGTGCCAGCAGTTTGTTAGGGTACTATGGCTACACCTTC. It translates to CASSLLGYYGYTF.